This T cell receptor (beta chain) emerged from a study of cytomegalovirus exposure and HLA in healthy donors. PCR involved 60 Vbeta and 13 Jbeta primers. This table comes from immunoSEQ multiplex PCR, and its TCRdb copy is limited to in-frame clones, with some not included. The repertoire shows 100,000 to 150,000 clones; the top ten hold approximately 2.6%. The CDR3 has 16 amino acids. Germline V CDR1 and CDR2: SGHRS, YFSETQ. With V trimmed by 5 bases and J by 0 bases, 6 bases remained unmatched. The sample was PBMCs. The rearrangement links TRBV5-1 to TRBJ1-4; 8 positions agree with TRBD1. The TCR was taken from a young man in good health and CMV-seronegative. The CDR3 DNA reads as TGCGCCAGCAGGACAGGGGAACCTGCAACTAATGAAAAACTGTTTTTT. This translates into CASRTGEPATNEKLFF.